The 3 T cell receptor beta chains presented below share a single source sample, sequenced in a study of monozygotic twins with inflammatory bowel disease. TCRdb reprocessed the 5' RACE reads, with one entry per CDR3 protein and no DNA. The sample data list around 140,000 distinct CDR3 sequences. The sequencing input was blood. Source of these receptors: a human donor with ulcerative colitis or Crohn's disease, or a healthy co-twin of an affected twin (not recorded which).

The genes are TRBV11-3 and TRBJ2-3; TCRdb's D call, TRBD1, is unchecked because there is no DNA. The CDR3 contains 16 residues. From germline, CDR1 is SGHNT and CDR2 YENEEA. The CDR3 sequence is CASSLAGGFTGDTQYF.

This rearrangement joins TRBV9 to TRBJ2-1; checking the TCRdb D call of TRBD2 is not possible without DNA. The germline gives CDR1 SGDLS, CDR2 YYNGEE. The length of the CDR3 is 15 residues. CDR3 sequence reads: CASSVGSGGAQEQFF.

The CDR3 loop reads CASSFVRTGEGTGELFF. The J gene is TRBJ2-2, the V gene TRBV5-1; TCRdb picks TRBD1, but there is no DNA to check that call. The CDR3 has 17 amino acids. Per the germline V gene, CDR1 is SGHRS and CDR2 is YFSETQ.